This T cell receptor (beta chain) was identified in a study of blood T cell repertoires in COVID-19. Overall study: Samples taken during acute and convalescent COVID-19 were collected in the United States, Italy and Spain. In each case, the material was cDNA or gDNA derived from T cells, B-cell-depleted T cells, or PBMCs.

In the authors' workflow: By means of reference gene primer amplification, nucleated cell counts were estimated. TCRdb's copy holds only in-frame clones and misses some; the assay was immunoSEQ multiplex PCR. V, J and clone size are those of that table, while D and trimming were read from the DNA. The table has about 42,000 clones, roughly 87% seen once; the top ten hold roughly 25%. The sample taken for sequencing was peripheral blood. The origin of this receptor is a woman aged 80 or older in a cohort sampled during active or convalescent COVID-19.

The CDR3 DNA is TGTGCCACCAGCAGAGGAAATAGCGGGGGCACAGATACGCAGTATTTT. It is translated as CATSRGNSGGTDTQYF. The gene calls are TRBV15 and TRBJ2-3; 8 nucleotides agree with TRBD2. CDR3 length: 16 amino acids. With 1 base clipped from V and 1 base from J, the junction kept 4 bases outside the gene matches. The germline V gene encodes CDR1 LNHNV and CDR2 YYDKDF (reference sequence).